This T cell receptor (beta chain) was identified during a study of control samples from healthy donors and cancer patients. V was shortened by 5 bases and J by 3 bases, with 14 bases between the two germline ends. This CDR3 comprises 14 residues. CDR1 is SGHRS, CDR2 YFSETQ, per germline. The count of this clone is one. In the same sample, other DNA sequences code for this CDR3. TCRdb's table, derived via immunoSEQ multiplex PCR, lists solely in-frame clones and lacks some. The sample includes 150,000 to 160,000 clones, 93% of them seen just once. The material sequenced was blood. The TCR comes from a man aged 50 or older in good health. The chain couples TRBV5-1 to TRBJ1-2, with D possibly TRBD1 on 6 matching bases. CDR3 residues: CASSLGGADYGYTF. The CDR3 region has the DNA TGCGCCAGCAGTCTTGGGGGGGCGGACTATGGCTACACCTTC.